This entry describes one T cell receptor beta chain. This sample was taken from a study of blood T cell repertoires in COVID-19. Across the study: Spain, Italy and the United States supplied samples that represented acute and convalescent COVID-19. From T cells, B-cell-depleted T cells, or PBMCs came the material, which was cDNA or gDNA.

Germline values: CDR1 LGHDT, CDR2 YNNKEL (reference sequence). This CDR3 has 15 amino acids. Unmatched junction bases numbered 7, after V lost 6 bases and J lost 3 bases. Authors' processing steps: Estimation of nucleated cell counts relied on the amplification of reference gene primers. Data came from immunoSEQ multiplex PCR; TCRdb stores just in-frame clones and leaves some out. The V and J calls and the clone size are those of that table, but D and trimming were determined from the DNA. The sample includes about 150,000 clones, 82% seen only once; the top ten take about 15%. The sequenced sample was peripheral blood. The TCR sequence derives from a human donor with acute or convalescent COVID-19. The donor label of this sample is uncertain. V and J are TRBV3-1 (or the pseudogene TRBV3-2) and TRBJ2-2; the match to TRBD1 covers 7 bases. The CDR3 loop is CASRPRQGYTGELFF. Written as DNA, the CDR3 is TGTGCCAGCAGACCCCGACAGGGTTACACCGGGGAGCTGTTTTTT.